This T cell receptor (beta chain) originates from a study of T-cell memory formation after mild COVID-19. TCRdb ran MiXCR on the 5' RACE reads and lists one entry per CDR3 protein. The table shows tens of thousands of distinct CDR3 sequences, with roughly 7% occurring only once. Germline V gene data show CDR1 as MGHDK and CDR2 as SYGVNS. V was pared by 1 base and J by 0 bases, with 13 bases between. The CDR3 sequence is 17 residues long. This receptor was obtained from an adult who had mild COVID-19 (a few samples of this study predate the infection). Cell type and time point are not known. Material for sequencing was PBMCs or a T cell subset sorted from them (not recorded which). V is TRBV25-1 and J is TRBJ1-3, with D perhaps matching TRBD1 (5 bases). Here the CDR3 reads CASSESQGVLSGNTIYF. The CDR3 DNA sequence: TGTGCCAGCAGTGAATCTCAGGGTGTCCTCTCTGGAAACACCATATATTTT.